This T cell receptor (beta chain) is drawn from a study of T cell repertoires in cytomegalovirus infection (dated by TCRdb to about 2019). In terms of the full investigation: Alongside well-studied HLA-B-restricted epitopes, the peptide stimulations were aimed at recently identified HLA-C-restricted CMV epitopes, whose presentation resists viral immunomodulation. Because public TCR beta signatures pointed to carriage of CMV infection together with the matching HLA type, the HLA type of each donor mattered for the analysis. Study-level results and caveats: The ex vivo response was dominated by HLA-C-restricted CMV-specific TCR beta clonotypes, which also provided the single most frequent clonotype in two of eight donors. Carriers of CMV infection plus the relevant HLA type were discriminated by the cumulative frequency of public TCR beta family members in the study cohort and in an independent roughly 400-donor cohort.

This clonotype has more than one count but fewer than ten. Its specific antigen is unknown. No much larger clonotype is one base removed from it; base qualities were not supplied. V and J are truncated by 0 bases and 3 bases respectively, leaving an intervening sequence of 6 bases. The germline V gene provides CDR1 MNHEY and CDR2 SVGAGI. The CDR3 goes from the cysteine to the phenylalanine over 13 residues. This entry keeps only the CDR3 DNA: 39 bases, framed from base 1. Sequencer: Illumina HiSeq 1500. TCRdb applied fastp at Q25 and MiXCR to the public reads, then kept only in-frame beta chains. Here each entry gathers all rows of one CDR3 protein and keeps the most common genes and DNA. This sample has around 900,000 distinct CDR3 sequences in its table, and under 40% of those were observed once. The biggest ten clones account for roughly 13% of the sample. The intended sense of this specimen's treatment or condition label: in vitro stimulation with specific CMV peptide epitopes to enrich CMV-specific T cells.

This sequence was found in a human donor in good health (CMV status not recorded). Some clones in this sample may be carry-over from other donors' samples. The specimen comprised cultured CD8+ T cells from PBMCs, sampled from culture after CMV antigen stimulation. The sequence links TRBV6-5 to TRBJ2-7, with the D segment identity uncertain. CDR3 region: CASSYSKVYEQYF. In nucleotide form, the sequence is TGTGCCAGCAGTTACTCGAAGGTCTACGAGCAGTACTTC.